The present T cell receptor (beta chain) was sequenced within a study of T-cell reconstitution after alpha-beta-depleted transplantation in children. Notes on the study in general: Several hundred graft clones that had expanded were reportedly the source of alpha-beta T cells about two months after transplant.

This clonotype showed up many times. The antigen remains unidentified. As it was prepared, the TCRbeta library received unique molecular identifiers. Each CDR3 protein is one row after TCRdb ran MiXCR on the PCR reads. The sample has 85,000 to 120,000 distinct CDR3 sequences, 6% seen once; the top ten hold 5.5% to 7%. This CDR3 region has 15 residues. Germline V gene sequence: CDR1 DFQATT, CDR2 SNEGSKA (reference sequence). V was clipped by 5 bases and J by 6 bases, with 23 bases between them. The specimen comprised PBMCs, mostly from graft donor cells, sampled 60 days after TCRalphabeta/CD19-depleted stem cell transplant. The chain uses TRBV20-1 and TRBJ2-7; D not certain. The clonotype was recovered from a female patient aged 2-9 years who had a stem cell transplant for Fanconi anemia, so the T cells may come from the graft donor. The CDR3: CSAGRSDGVPTEQYF. CDR3 DNA: TGCAGTGCTGGGCGATCCGACGGAGTTCCTACCGAGCAGTACTTC.